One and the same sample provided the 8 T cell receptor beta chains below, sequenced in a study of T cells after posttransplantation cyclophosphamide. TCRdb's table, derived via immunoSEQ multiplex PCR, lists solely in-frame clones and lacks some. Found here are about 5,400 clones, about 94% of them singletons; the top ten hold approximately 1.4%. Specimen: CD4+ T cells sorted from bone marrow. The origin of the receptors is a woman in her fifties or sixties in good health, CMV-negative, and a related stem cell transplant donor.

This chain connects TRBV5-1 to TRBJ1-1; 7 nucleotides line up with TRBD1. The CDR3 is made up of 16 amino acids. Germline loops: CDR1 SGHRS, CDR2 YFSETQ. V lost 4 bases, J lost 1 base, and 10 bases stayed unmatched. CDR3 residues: CASSTTPTGRNTEAFF. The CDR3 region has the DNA TGCGCCAGCAGCACTACCCCGACAGGGAGGAACACTGAAGCTTTCTTT. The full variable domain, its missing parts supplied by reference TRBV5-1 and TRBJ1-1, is KAGVTQTPRYLIKTRGQQVTLSCSPISGHRSVSWYQQTPGQGLQFLFEYFSETQRNKGNFPGRFSGRQFSNSRSEMNVSTLELGDSALYLCASSTTPTGRNTEAFFGQGTRLTVV.

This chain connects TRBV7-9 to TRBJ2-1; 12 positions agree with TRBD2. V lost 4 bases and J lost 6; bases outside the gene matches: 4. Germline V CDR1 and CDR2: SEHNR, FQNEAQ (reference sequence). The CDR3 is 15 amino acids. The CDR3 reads CASSSSGGASNEQFF. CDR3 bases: TGTGCCAGCAGCTCTAGCGGGGGGGCCTCCAATGAGCAGTTCTTC.

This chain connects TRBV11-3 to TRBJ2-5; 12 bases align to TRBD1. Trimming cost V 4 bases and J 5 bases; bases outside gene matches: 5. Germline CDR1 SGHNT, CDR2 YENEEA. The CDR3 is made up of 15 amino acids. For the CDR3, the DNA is TGTGCCAGCAGCTCCGGGACAGGGGGCCTGGAGACCCAGTACTTC. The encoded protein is CASSSGTGGLETQYF. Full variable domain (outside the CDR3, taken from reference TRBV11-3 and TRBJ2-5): EAGVVQSPRYKIIEKKQPVAFWCNPISGHNTLYWYLQNLGQGPELLIRYENEEAVDDSQLPKDRFSAERLKGVDSTLKIQPAELGDSAVYLCASSSGTGGLETQYFGPGTRLLVL.

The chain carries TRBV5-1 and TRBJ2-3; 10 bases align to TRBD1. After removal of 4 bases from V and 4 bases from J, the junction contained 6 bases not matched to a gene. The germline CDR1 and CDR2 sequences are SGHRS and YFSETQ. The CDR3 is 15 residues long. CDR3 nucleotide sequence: TGCGCCAGCAGCGCCCGGGACAGGGGTTCAGATACGCAGTATTTT. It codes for CASSARDRGSDTQYF.

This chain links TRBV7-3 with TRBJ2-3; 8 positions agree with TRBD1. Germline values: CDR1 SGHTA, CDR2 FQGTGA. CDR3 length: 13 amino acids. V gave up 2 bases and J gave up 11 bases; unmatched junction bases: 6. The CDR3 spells CASSLPGQGGQYF. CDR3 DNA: TGTGCCAGCAGCTTACCCGGACAGGGAGGGCAGTATTTT.

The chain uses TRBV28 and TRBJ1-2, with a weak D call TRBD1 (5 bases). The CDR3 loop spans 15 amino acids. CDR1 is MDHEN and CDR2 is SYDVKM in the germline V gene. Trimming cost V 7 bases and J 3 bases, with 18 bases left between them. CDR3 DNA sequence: TGTGCCAGCACCCCAGGGTCCGCCAGATACTATGGCTACACCTTC. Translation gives CASTPGSARYYGYTF.

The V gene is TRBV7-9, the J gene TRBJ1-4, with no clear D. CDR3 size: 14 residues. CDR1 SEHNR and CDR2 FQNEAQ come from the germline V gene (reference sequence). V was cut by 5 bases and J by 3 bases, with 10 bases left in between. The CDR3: CASSHRGANEKLFF. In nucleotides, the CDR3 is TGTGCCAGCAGCCATCGGGGAGCTAATGAAAAACTGTTTTTT.

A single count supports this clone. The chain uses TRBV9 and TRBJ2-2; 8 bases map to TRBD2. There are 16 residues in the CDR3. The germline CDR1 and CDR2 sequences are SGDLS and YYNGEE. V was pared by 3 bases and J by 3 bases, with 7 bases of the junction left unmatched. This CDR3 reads CASSASGGADTGELFF. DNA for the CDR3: TGTGCCAGCAGCGCATCGGGGGGGGCGGACACCGGGGAGCTGTTTTTT. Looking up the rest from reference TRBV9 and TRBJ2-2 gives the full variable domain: DSGVTQTPKHLITATGQRVTLRCSPRSGDLSVYWYQQSLDQGLQFLIQYYNGEERAKGNILERFSAQQFPDLHSELNLSSLELGDSALYFCASSASGGADTGELFFGEGSRLTVL.